These 14 T cell receptor beta chains share one sample of origin, sequenced in a study of CD8+ T cells in alopecia areata. The authors extracted RNA and reverse transcribed it into cDNA as the sequencing template. Assay used: immunoSEQ multiplex PCR; TCRdb lists only in-frame clones, some missing. The sample has 75,000 to 100,000 clones; 41% are singletons. Sequences were obtained from CD4+ T cells sorted from blood. The receptors originated from a human donor with alopecia areata.

This chain uses TRBV30 with TRBJ1-2; TRBD1 might be the D (5 bases). The CDR3 spans 13 residues. Germline V CDR1 and CDR2: GTSNPN, SVGIG (reference sequence). V dropped 2 bases and J dropped 4 bases, with 11 bases sitting between them. The DNA for the CDR3 is TGTGCCTGGAGTCGTGACCAGGGCTATGGCTACACCTTC. Protein: CAWSRDQGYGYTF.

This chain connects TRBV5-1 to TRBJ1-1; D may be TRBD1 (5 bases). This CDR3 contains 14 residues. Germline CDR1 SGHRS, CDR2 YFSETQ. V lost 4 bases and J lost 1, with 11 bases in between. The CDR3 DNA sequence: TGCGCCAGCAGCATGGGACCGACGAACACTGAAGCTTTCTTT. Protein: CASSMGPTNTEAFF. Supplemented by reference TRBV5-1 and TRBJ1-1, the full variable domain reads KAGVTQTPRYLIKTRGQQVTLSCSPISGHRSVSWYQQTPGQGLQFLFEYFSETQRNKGNFPGRFSGRQFSNSRSEMNVSTLELGDSALYLCASSMGPTNTEAFFGQGTRLTVV.

This clone was seen once. This chain joins TRBV5-4 and TRBJ2-5, with D perhaps given as TRBD1 or TRBD2 (6 bases each). V gave up 3 bases and J gave up 2 bases, with 14 bases separating them. CDR3 length: 15 amino acids. Germline V gene sequence: CDR1 SGHNT, CDR2 YYREEE (reference sequence). CDR3 sequence reads: CASSSGGGRQETQYF. In nucleotides, the CDR3 is TGTGCCAGCAGCTCTGGAGGGGGACGGCAAGAGACCCAGTACTTC.

This chain connects TRBV29-1 to TRBJ1-2; 7 positions match TRBD1. The V segment lost 1 base and the J segment 13 bases; nucleotides outside the gene matches: 12. Germline V lookup: CDR1 SQVTM, CDR2 ANQGSEA. The CDR3 is 13 residues long. In nucleotides, the CDR3 is TGCAGCGTTGAAGGCGAAGGGGGCGCGACGAGCACCTTC. Its translation: CSVEGEGGATSTF.

The chain carries TRBV5-6 and TRBJ2-7; 8 bases are shared with TRBD2. Germline V gene data show CDR1 as SGHDT and CDR2 as YYEEEE. The CDR3 runs 14 residues. Unmatched junction bases numbered 5, after V lost 2 bases and J lost 4 bases. CDR3: CASSFVVAGYEQYF. The DNA of the CDR3 is TGTGCCAGCAGCTTCGTTGTAGCGGGGTACGAGCAGTACTTC.

This chain uses TRBV5-1 with TRBJ2-1; D might be TRBD2 (5 bases). There are 14 residues in the CDR3. Germline values: CDR1 SGHRS, CDR2 YFSETQ. V dropped 2 bases and J dropped 8 bases, with 14 bases sitting between them. DNA of the CDR3: TGCGCCAGCAGCTTTGGAGGCTCAAACGATGAGCAGTTCTTC. Translation: CASSFGGSNDEQFF.

The V gene is TRBV5-4, the J gene TRBJ2-1, with 15 bases that match TRBD2. CDR3 length: 15 amino acids. Unmatched junction bases numbered 4, after V lost 5 bases and J lost 7 bases. Germline lookup yields CDR1 SGHNT and CDR2 YYREEE (reference sequence). The CDR3 here is CASRGTSGRLNEQFF. CDR3 nucleotide sequence: TGTGCCAGCAGGGGGACTAGCGGGAGGCTTAATGAGCAGTTCTTC.

This clone has only a few counts. Other DNA sequences from this sample encode an identical CDR3 as well. The rearrangement uses TRBV29-1 and TRBJ2-5; D is tentatively TRBD1 or TRBD2 (5 bases each). Between the trimmed V and J ends, which lost 4 bases and 2 bases, there was a span of 11 bases. This CDR3 has 13 residues. The germline V gene encodes CDR1 SQVTM and CDR2 ANQGSEA. The CDR3 is CSVAGGRQETQYF. The CDR3 nucleotides are TGCAGCGTTGCTGGGGGTCGGCAAGAGACCCAGTACTTC.

V usage is TRBV6-5 and J usage is TRBJ2-5; tentative D call: TRBD2 (5 bases). This CDR3 has 16 residues. The germline V gene has CDR1 MNHEY and CDR2 SVGAGI. Trimming left V 0 bases short and J 7 bases short, with 18 bases between. The CDR3 spells CASSYSSVSASGTQYF. Written as DNA, the CDR3 is TGTGCCAGCAGTTACTCGAGTGTTAGCGCCTCGGGGACCCAGTACTTC.

The CDR3 region is CASSQLPEGETQYF. CDR3 sequence (DNA): TGCGCCAGCAGTCAATTACCAGAGGGAGAGACCCAGTACTTC. This chain connects TRBV23-1 to TRBJ2-5, with D possibly being TRBD2 (5 bases). TRBV23-1 is flagged as an ORF with uncertain function. CDR3 length: 14 amino acids. V lost 1 base and J 4 bases, leaving 10 bases between the germline ends.

The genes are TRBV7-2 and TRBJ2-5; D is unclear. The length of the CDR3 is 16 residues. V was trimmed by 1 base and J by 5 bases, leaving 17 bases between them. Germline V lookup: CDR1 SGHTA, CDR2 FQGNSA. This CDR3 is CASSLGLTHVGETQYF. CDR3 in DNA: TGTGCCAGCAGCTTAGGGCTGACTCACGTTGGGGAGACCCAGTACTTC.

Comment on this clone: A junction end diverges from the germline sequence, so it may reflect a read error. This sequence joins TRBV5-1 and TRBJ2-1, with 14 bases identical to TRBD2. The CDR3 contains 18 residues. CDR1 is SGHRS, CDR2 YFSETQ, per germline. Written as DNA, the CDR3 is TGCGCCAGCAGCTTGGCCCAGACTAGCGGGAGGGCCATGAATGAGCAGCTCTTC. Amino acids: CASSLAQTSGRAMNEQLF.

The chain employs TRBV5-1 and TRBJ2-3; maybe TRBD2 (6 bases). The germline gives CDR1 SGHRS, CDR2 YFSETQ. CDR3 length: 14 amino acids. V was clipped by 4 bases and J by 3 bases, with 12 bases between them. CDR3 in amino acids: CASSRGSGTDTQYF. As DNA, the CDR3 is TGCGCCAGCAGCCGGGGAAGCGGGACAGATACGCAGTATTTT.

This chain uses TRBV4-2 with TRBJ2-7; 8 nucleotides match TRBD1. V trimming: 3 bases; J trimming: 3 bases; junction bases outside the gene matches: 4. CDR1 is LGHNA, CDR2 YNFKEQ, per germline. This CDR3 spans 14 amino acids. CDR3 amino acids: CASSQDRVGYEQYF. In DNA form, the CDR3 reads TGTGCCAGCAGCCAGGACAGGGTCGGCTACGAGCAGTACTTC.